This T cell receptor (beta chain) was observed in a study of blood T cell repertoires in COVID-19. Looking at the study overall: Whether acute or convalescent, the COVID-19 samples came from the United States, Italy and Spain. Sources were T cells, B-cell-depleted T cells, or PBMCs; the material itself was cDNA or gDNA.

Which cohort a participant joined came from the clinical history participants gave. In the authors' workflow: Estimation of nucleated cell counts relied on the amplification of reference gene primers. TCRdb's copy holds only in-frame clones and misses some; the assay was immunoSEQ multiplex PCR. V, J and clone size were drawn from that table, and D and trimming were deduced from the DNA. The sample holds 200,000 or so clones, approximately 90% seen once. The sequence came from a young woman in a cohort exposed to, infected with or recovered from COVID-19 (not recorded which). The sequenced material came from PBMCs or T cells enriched from blood (not recorded which).

The CDR3 DNA is TGTGCCAGCAGTCGACAGGGCTCTGGAAACACCATATATTTT. This gives the protein CASSRQGSGNTIYF. The rearrangement links TRBV6-5 to TRBJ1-3; 7 bases agree with TRBD1. Trimming at V came to 5 bases and at J to 0 bases, leaving 1 base not matched to a gene. Per the germline V gene, CDR1 is MNHEY and CDR2 is SVGAGI. The CDR3 is 14 amino acids.